The present TCR beta chain was sequenced within a study of T-cell memory formation after mild COVID-19. This clonotype was observed a handful of times. Its antigen is not identified. J gave up 1 base and V 5 bases, and 4 bases lay outside the gene matches. The germline gives CDR1 SGHRS, CDR2 YFSETQ. This CDR3 has 15 amino acids. Findings and limits, study-wide: Some responding clones appeared in pre-infection memory, suggesting cross-reactive memory joined. Largely, contracting CD4+ clones fell within CM and EM, and contracting CD8+ clones within EMRA.

Constant-segment primers served in 5'RACE that generated TCR alpha and TCR beta cDNA libraries bearing sample barcodes and UMIs. TCRdb analysed the 5' RACE reads with MiXCR anew, one entry per CDR3 protein. Of under 600,000 distinct CDR3 sequences in the sample, less than 25% were seen once. The receptor was derived from an adult woman who had mild COVID-19 (a few samples of this study predate the infection). Cell type and time point are not known. The chain couples TRBV5-1 to TRBJ2-5; TRBD1 matches 11 bases. Sequencing used PBMCs or a T cell subset sorted from them (not recorded which). CDR3 nucleotides: TGCGCCAGCAGATCCGGGACAGGGGGCCAAGAGACCCAGTACTTC. This codes for CASRSGTGGQETQYF.